This TCR beta chain was captured by sequencing in a study of shared clonotypes between healthy human individuals. As for the study in general: Researchers assigned three CD4 naive, three CD4 memory, two CD8 naive and one CD8 memory plate to each donor.

CDR1 and CDR2 from the germline V gene are SGHAT and FQNNGV. V was clipped by 1 base and J by 6 bases, with 16 bases between them. The CDR3 extends over 16 amino acids. This table comes from immunoSEQ multiplex PCR, and its TCRdb copy is limited to in-frame clones, with some not included. In the table there are under 1,900,000 clones, approximately 98.5% of which are singletons. A note on this clone: What it binds is unknown.

The donors were adults (healthy and HIV-negative) with no recent acute infections or vaccinations. Study-level findings and limits: The study found approximately 5% of naive CD4 clonotypes shared across several donors. The authors expected sequencing depth to affect clonotype sharing among donors.

The sequence was collected from a man aged 30 to 39 in good health. The sample comprised naive CD4+ T cells sorted from blood. Specified subset: CD45RA+ positively selected. V usage is TRBV11-2 and J usage is TRBJ2-1; a possible D gene is TRBD1 (5 bases). This chain's CDR3 is CASSLVGWLTGNEQFF. In DNA, the CDR3 is TGTGCCAGCAGCTTAGTTGGCTGGCTAACAGGCAATGAGCAGTTCTTC.